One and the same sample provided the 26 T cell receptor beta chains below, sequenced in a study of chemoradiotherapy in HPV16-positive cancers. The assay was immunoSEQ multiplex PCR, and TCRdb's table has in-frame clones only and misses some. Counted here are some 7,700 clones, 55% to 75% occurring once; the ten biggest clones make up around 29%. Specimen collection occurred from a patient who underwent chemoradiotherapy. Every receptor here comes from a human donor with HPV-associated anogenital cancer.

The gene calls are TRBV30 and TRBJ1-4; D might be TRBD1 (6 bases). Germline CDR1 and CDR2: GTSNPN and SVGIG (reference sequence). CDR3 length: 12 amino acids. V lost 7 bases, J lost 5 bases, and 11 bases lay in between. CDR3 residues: CASGGRNEKLFF. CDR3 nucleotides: TGTGCCTCCGGGGGCAGGAATGAAAAACTGTTTTTT.

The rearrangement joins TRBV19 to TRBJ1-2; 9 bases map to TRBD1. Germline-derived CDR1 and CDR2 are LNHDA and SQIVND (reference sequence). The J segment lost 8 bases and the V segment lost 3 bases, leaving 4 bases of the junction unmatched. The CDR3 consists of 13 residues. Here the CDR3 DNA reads TGTGCCAGTAGTATGGACAGGGGAGGAGGCTACACCTTC. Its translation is CASSMDRGGGYTF.

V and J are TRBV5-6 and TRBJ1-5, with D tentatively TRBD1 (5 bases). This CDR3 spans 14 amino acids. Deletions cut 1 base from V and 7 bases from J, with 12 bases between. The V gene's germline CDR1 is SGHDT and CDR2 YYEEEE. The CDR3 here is CASSLKGGGQPQHF. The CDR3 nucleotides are TGTGCCAGCAGCTTGAAGGGTGGGGGGCAGCCCCAGCATTTT. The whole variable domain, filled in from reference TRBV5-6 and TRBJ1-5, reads DAGVTQSPTHLIKTRGQQVTLRCSPKSGHDTVSWYQQALGQGPQFIFQYYEEEERQRGNFPDRFSGHQFPNYSSELNVNALLLGDSALYLCASSLKGGGQPQHFGDGTRLSIL.

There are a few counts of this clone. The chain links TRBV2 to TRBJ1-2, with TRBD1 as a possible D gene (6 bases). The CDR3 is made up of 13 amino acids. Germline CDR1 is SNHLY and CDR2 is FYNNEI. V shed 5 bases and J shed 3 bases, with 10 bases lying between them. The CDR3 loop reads CASSLRQDYGYTF. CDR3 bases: TGTGCCAGCAGTCTCAGACAGGACTATGGCTACACCTTC.

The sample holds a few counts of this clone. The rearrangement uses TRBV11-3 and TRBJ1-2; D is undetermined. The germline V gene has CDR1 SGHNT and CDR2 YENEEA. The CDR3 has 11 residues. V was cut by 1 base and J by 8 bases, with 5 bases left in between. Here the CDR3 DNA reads TGTGCCAGCAGCTTAGGGAGAGGCTACACCTTC. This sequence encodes CASSLGRGYTF. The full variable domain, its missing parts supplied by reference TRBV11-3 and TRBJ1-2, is EAGVVQSPRYKIIEKKQPVAFWCNPISGHNTLYWYLQNLGQGPELLIRYENEEAVDDSQLPKDRFSAERLKGVDSTLKIQPAELGDSAVYLCASSLGRGYTFGSGTRLTVV.

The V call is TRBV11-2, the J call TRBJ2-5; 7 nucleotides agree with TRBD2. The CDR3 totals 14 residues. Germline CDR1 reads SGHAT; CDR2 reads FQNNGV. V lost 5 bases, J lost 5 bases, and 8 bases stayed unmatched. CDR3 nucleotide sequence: TGTGCCAGCAGCCCGCGGGGGACGGGGGAGACCCAGTACTTC. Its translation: CASSPRGTGETQYF.

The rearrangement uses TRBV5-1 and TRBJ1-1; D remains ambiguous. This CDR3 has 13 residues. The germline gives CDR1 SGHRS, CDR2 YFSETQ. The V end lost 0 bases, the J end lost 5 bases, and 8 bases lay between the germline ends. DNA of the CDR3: TGCGCCAGCAGCTTGGACGGTGAGACTGAAGCTTTCTTT. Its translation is CASSLDGETEAFF.

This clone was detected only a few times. CDR3 sequence reads: CASRTSGGYEQYF. Written as DNA, the CDR3 is TGTGCCAGCAGGACTAGCGGGGGCTACGAGCAGTACTTC. This rearrangement joins TRBV27 to TRBJ2-7, with 12 positions matching TRBD2. The CDR3 sequence is 13 residues long. Germline lookup yields CDR1 MNHEY and CDR2 SMNVEV (reference sequence). The V and J ends lost 6 bases and 3 bases, in that order; junction bases with no gene match: 0.

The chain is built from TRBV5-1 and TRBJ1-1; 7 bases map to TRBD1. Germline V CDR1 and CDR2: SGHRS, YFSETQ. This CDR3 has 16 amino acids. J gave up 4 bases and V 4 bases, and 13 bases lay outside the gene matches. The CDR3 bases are TGCGCCAGCAGCCCGAGGGACAGACCCCGCGGCACTGAAGCTTTCTTT. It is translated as CASSPRDRPRGTEAFF.

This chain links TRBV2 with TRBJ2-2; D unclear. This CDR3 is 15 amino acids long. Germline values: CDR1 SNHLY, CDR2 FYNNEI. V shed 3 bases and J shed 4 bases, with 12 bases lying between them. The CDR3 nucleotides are TGTGCCAGCAGTGAGGTGGATTCTGTCACCGGGGAGCTGTTTTTT. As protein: CASSEVDSVTGELFF.

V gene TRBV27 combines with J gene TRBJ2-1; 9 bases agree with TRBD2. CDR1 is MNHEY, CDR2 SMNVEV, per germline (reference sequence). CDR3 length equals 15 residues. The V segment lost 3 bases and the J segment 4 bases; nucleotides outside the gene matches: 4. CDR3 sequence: CASSLSTSGYNEQFF. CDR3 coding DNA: TGTGCCAGCAGTTTGTCGACTAGCGGTTACAATGAGCAGTTCTTC.

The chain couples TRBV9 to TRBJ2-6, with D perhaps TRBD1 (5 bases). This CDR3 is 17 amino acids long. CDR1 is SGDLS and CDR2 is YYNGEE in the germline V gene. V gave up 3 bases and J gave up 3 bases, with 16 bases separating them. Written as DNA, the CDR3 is TGTGCCAGCAGCGCCTTACAGGAGTCGAGTGGGGCCAACGTCCTGACTTTC. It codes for CASSALQESSGANVLTF.

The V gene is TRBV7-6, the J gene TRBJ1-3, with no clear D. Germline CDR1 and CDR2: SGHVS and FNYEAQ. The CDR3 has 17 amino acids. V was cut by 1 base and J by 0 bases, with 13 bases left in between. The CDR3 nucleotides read TGTGCCAGCAGCTTAGAGTTCGGCCACCCCTCTGGAAACACCATATATTTT. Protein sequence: CASSLEFGHPSGNTIYF.

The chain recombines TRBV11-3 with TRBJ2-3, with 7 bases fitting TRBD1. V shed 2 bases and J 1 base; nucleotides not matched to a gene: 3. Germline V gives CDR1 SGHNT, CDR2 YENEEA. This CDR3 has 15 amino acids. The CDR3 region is CASSLRDRGTDTQYF. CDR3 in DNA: TGTGCCAGCAGCTTACGTGACAGGGGCACAGATACGCAGTATTTT.

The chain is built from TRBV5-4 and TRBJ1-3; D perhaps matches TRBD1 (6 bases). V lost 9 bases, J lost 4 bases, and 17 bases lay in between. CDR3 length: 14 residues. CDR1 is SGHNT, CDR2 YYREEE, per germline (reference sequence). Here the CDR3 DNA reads TGTGCCACTACGATACAGGGTCCAGGAAACACCATATATTTT. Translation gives CATTIQGPGNTIYF.

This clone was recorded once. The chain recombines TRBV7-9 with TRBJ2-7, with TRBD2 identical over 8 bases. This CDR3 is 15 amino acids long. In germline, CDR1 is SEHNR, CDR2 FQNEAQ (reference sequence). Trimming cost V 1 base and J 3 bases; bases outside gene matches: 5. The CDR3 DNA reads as TGTGCCAGCAGCTTAGAGGCGGGGGGTAACTACGAGCAGTACGTC. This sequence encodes CASSLEAGGNYEQYV.

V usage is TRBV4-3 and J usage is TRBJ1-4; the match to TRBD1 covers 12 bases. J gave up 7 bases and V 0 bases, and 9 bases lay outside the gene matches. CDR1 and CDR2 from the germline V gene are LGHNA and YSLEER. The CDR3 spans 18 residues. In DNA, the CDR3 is TGCGCCAGCAGCCAAGATCTCGGGGACAGGGGGCAGTTTGAAAAACTGTTTTTT. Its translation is CASSQDLGDRGQFEKLFF.

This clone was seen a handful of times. The CDR3, as DNA: TGTGCCGGGGGGACCACAGATACGCAGTATTTT. The encoded protein is CAGGTTDTQYF. The rearrangement joins TRBV30 to TRBJ2-3; D perhaps matches TRBD2 (6 bases). V was trimmed by 8 bases and J by 2 bases, leaving 8 bases between them. The CDR3 is 11 amino acids. Germline V CDR1 and CDR2: GTSNPN, SVGIG (reference sequence).

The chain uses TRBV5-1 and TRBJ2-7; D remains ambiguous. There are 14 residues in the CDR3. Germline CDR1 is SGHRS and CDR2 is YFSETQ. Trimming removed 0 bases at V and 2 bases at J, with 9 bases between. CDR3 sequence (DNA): TGCGCCAGCAGCTTGGGATGGCAGACCTACGAGCAGTACTTC. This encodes CASSLGWQTYEQYF. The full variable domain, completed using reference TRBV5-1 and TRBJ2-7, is KAGVTQTPRYLIKTRGQQVTLSCSPISGHRSVSWYQQTPGQGLQFLFEYFSETQRNKGNFPGRFSGRQFSNSRSEMNVSTLELGDSALYLCASSLGWQTYEQYFGPGTRLTVT.

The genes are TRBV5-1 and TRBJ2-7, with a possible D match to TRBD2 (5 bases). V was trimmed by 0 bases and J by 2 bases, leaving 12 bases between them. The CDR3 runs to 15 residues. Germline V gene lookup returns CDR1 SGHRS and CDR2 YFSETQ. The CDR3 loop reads CASSLVGEPPYEQYF. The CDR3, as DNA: TGCGCCAGCAGCTTGGTTGGGGAGCCCCCCTACGAGCAGTACTTC.

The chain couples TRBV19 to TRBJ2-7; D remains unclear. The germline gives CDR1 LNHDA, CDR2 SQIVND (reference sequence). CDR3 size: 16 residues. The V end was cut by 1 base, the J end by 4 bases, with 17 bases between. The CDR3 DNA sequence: TGTGCCAGTAGTATAGCCCTCGCCCTAGGAGATTACGAGCAGTACTTC. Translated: CASSIALALGDYEQYF.

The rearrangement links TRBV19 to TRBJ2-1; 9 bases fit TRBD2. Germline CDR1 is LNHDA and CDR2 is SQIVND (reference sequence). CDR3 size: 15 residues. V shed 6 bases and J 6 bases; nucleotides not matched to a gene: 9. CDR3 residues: CASRGSGRIGNEQFF. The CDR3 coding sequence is TGTGCCAGTAGGGGTAGCGGGAGAATCGGCAATGAGCAGTTCTTC.

The CDR3, as DNA: TGTGCCAGCAGCTTGCTTGGCAGTGCGGGGGGAAACACCATATATTTT. Translation: CASSLLGSAGGNTIYF. This chain joins TRBV5-5 and TRBJ1-3; the D is unclear. Germline lookup yields CDR1 SGHKS and CDR2 YYEKEE (reference sequence). Trimming left V 1 base short and J 4 bases short, with 15 bases between. The CDR3 runs 16 residues. Full variable domain (missing parts from reference TRBV5-5 and TRBJ1-3): DAGVTQSPTHLIKTRGQQVTLRCSPISGHKSVSWYQQVLGQGPQFIFQYYEKEERGRGNFPDRFSARQFPNYSSELNVNALLLGDSALYLCASSLLGSAGGNTIYFGEGSWLTVV.

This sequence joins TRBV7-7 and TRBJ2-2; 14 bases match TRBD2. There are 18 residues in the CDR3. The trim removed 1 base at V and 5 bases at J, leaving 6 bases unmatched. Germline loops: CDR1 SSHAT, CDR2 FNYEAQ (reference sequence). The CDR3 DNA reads TGTGCCAGCAGCTTAGACGGACTAGCGGGAGGTGGAACCGGGGAGCTGTTTTTT. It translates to CASSLDGLAGGGTGELFF.

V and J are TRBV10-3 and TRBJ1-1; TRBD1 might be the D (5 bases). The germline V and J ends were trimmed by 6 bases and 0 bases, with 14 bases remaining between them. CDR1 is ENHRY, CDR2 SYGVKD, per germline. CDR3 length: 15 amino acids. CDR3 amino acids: CAIRTERGVNTEAFF. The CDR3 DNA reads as TGTGCCATCAGGACGGAAAGGGGCGTGAACACTGAAGCTTTCTTT.

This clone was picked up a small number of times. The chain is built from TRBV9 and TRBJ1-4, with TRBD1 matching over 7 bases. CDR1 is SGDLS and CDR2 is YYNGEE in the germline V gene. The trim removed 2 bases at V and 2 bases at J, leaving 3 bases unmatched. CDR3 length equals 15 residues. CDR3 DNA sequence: TGTGCCAGCAGCGTCCAGGGGGTGACTAATGAAAAACTGTTTTTT. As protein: CASSVQGVTNEKLFF.